This TCR beta chain was recovered during a study of cytomegalovirus exposure and HLA in healthy donors. Study-level results: Sequencing likely generated an artifact that appeared as a cluster of highly shared sequence variants.

To note about this clone: Its antigen is unidentified.

The PCR contained 60 Vbeta and 13 Jbeta primers. Libraries were prepared by immunoSEQ multiplex PCR; TCRdb keeps only in-frame clonotypes and omits some of them. The sample lists around 84,000 clones; around 79% were seen once. Germline assignment: CDR1 SGHTA and CDR2 FQGNSA. V was pared by 0 bases and J by 4 bases, with 3 bases of the junction left unmatched. The CDR3 is 15 amino acids. The V call is TRBV7-2, the J call TRBJ2-5, with TRBD2 matching over 9 bases. The sequence derives from a human donor in good health. Source material: PBMCs. CDR3 coding DNA: TGTGCCAGCAGCTTAGCGCGAGCGGGGGGAGAGACCCAGTACTTC. This translates into CASSLARAGGETQYF.